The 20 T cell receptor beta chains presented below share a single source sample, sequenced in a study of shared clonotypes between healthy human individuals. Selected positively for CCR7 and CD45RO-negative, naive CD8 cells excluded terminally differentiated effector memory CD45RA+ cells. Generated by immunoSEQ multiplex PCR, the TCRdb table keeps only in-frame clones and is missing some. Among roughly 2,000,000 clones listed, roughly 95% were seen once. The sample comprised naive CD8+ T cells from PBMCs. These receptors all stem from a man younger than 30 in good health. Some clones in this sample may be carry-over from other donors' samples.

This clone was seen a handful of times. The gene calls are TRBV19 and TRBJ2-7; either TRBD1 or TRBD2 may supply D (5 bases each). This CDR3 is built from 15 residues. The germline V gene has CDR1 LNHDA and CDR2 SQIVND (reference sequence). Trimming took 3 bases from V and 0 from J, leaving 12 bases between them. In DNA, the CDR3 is TGTGCCAGTAGTATTTACGGGGCCGACTCCTACGAGCAGTACTTC. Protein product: CASSIYGADSYEQYF.

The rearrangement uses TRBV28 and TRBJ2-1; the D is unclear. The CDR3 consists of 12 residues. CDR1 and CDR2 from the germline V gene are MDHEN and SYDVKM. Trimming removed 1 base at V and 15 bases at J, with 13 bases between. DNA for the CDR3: TGTGCCAGCAGTTTATCAGGCCAGAGCCCGTTCTTC. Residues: CASSLSGQSPFF. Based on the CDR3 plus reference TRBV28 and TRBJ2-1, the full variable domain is DVKVTQSSRYLVKRTGEKVFLECVQDMDHENMFWYRQDPGLGLRLIYFSYDVKMKEKGDIPEGYSVSREKKERFSLILESASTNQTSMYLCASSLSGQSPFFGPGTRLTVL.

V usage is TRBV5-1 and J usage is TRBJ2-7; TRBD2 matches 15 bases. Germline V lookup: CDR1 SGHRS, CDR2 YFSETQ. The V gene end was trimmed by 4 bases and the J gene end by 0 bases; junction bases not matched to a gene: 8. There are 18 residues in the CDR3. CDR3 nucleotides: TGCGCCAGCAGCGCGGTGGGACTAGCGGGAGGACCCTCCTACGAGCAGTACTTC. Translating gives CASSAVGLAGGPSYEQYF.

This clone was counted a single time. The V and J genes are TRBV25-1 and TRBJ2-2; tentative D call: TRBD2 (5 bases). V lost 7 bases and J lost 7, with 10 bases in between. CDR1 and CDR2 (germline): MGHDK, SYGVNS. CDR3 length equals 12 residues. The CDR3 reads CASKYGGGELFF. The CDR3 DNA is TGTGCCAGCAAGTATGGAGGCGGGGAGCTGTTTTTT. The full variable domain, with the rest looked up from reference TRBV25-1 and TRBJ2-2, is EADIYQTPRYLVIGTGKKITLECSQTMGHDKMYWYQQDPGMELHLIHYSYGVNSTEKGDLSSESTVSRIRTEHFPLTLESARPSHTSQYLCASKYGGGELFFGEGSRLTVL.

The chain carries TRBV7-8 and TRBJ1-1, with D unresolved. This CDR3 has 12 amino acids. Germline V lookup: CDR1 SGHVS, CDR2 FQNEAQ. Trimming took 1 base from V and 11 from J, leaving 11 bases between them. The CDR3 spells CASSLGSGHAFF. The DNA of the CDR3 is TGTGCCAGCAGCTTAGGCTCCGGGCATGCTTTCTTT.

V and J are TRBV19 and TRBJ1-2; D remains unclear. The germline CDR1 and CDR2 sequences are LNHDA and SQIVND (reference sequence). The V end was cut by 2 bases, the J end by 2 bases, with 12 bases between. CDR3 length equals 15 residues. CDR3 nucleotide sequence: TGTGCCAGTAGTATAATGGCGGCAGCGAACTATGGCTACACCTTC. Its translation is CASSIMAAANYGYTF.

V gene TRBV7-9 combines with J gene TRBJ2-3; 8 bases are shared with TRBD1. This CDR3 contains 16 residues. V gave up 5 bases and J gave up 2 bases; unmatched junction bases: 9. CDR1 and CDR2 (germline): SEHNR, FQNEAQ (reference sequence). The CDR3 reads CASSHQDRVNTDTQYF. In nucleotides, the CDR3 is TGTGCCAGCAGCCACCAGGACAGGGTGAACACAGATACGCAGTATTTT.

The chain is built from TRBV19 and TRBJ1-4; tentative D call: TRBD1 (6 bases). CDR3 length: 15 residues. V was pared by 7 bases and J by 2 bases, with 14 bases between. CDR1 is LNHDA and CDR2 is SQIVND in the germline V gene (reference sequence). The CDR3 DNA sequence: TGTGCCAGTAAGCCTCGGGGGGCCACTAATGAAAAACTGTTTTTT. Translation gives CASKPRGATNEKLFF.

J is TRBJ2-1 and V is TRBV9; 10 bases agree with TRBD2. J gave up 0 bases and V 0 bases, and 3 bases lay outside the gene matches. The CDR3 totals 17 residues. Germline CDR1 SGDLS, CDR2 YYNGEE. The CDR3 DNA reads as TGTGCCAGCAGCGTAGGTAGCGGGAGGATCTCCTACAATGAGCAGTTCTTC. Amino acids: CASSVGSGRISYNEQFF. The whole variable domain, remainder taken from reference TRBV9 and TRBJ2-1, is DSGVTQTPKHLITATGQRVTLRCSPRSGDLSVYWYQQSLDQGLQFLIQYYNGEERAKGNILERFSAQQFPDLHSELNLSSLELGDSALYFCASSVGSGRISYNEQFFGPGTRLTVL.

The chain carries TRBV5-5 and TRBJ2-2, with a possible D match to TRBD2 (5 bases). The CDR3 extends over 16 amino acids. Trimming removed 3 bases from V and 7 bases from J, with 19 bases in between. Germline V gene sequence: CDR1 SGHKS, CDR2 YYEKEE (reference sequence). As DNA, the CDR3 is TGTGCCAGCAGCTCCCCCCCCCGGGGTCGGGGCGGGGAGCTGTTTTTT. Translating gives CASSSPPRGRGGELFF.

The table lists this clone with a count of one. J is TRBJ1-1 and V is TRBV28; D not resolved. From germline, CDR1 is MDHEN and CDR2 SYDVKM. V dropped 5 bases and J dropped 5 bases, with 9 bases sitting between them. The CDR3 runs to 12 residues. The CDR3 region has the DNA TGTGCCAGCAGTGCTCGGGTGACTGAAGCTTTCTTT. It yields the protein CASSARVTEAFF.

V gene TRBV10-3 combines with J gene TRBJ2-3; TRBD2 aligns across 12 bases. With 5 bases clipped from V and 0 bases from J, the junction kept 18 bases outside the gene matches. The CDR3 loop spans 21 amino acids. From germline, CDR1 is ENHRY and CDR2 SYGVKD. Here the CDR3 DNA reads TGTGCCATCAGTACACTTTTGGGTTCGCTAGCGGGAGGGCCTAGCACAGATACGCAGTATTTT. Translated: CAISTLLGSLAGGPSTDTQYF.

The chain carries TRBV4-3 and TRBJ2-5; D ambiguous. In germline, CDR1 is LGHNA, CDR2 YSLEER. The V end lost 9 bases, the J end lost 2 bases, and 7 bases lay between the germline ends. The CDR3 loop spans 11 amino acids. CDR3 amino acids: CARTDQETQYF. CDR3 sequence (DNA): TGCGCCAGGACCGATCAAGAGACCCAGTACTTC.

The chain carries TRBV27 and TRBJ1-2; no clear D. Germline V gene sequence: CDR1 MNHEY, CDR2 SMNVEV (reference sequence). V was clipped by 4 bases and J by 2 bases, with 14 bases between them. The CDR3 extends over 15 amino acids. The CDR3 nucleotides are TGTGCCAGCAGTTCCCTGCTCCCGAAAAACTATGGCTACACCTTC. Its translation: CASSSLLPKNYGYTF.

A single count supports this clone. The CDR3 spells CASSIGGRLYEQYF. CDR3 nucleotides: TGTGCCAGTAGTATTGGGGGGAGACTCTACGAGCAGTACTTC. This chain links TRBV19 with TRBJ2-7; TRBD2 is a possible D gene (6 bases). There are 14 residues in the CDR3. V lost 3 bases and J lost 3, with 12 bases in between. CDR1 and CDR2 (germline): LNHDA, SQIVND (reference sequence).

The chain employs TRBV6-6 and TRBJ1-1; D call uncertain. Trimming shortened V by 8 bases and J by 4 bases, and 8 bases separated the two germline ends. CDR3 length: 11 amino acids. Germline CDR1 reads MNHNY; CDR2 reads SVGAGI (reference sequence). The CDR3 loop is CASAWGTEAFF. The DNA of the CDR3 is TGTGCCAGCGCCTGGGGCACTGAAGCTTTCTTT.

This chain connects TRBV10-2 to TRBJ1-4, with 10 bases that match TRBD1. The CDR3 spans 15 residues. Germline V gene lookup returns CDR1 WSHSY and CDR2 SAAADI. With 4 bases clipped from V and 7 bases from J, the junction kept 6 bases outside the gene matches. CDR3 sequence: CASSGTGGWAEKLFF. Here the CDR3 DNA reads TGCGCCAGCAGTGGGACAGGGGGATGGGCTGAAAAACTGTTTTTT.

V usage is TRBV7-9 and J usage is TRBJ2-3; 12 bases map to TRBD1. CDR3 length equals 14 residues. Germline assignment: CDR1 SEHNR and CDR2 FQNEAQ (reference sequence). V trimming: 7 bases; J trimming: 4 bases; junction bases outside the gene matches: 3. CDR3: CASTRDRGPDTQYF. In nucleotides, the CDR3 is TGTGCCAGCACCCGGGACAGGGGGCCAGATACGCAGTATTTT.

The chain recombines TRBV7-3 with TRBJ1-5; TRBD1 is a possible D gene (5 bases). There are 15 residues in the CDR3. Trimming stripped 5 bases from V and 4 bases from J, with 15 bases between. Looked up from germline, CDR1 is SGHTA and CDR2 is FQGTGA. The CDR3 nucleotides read TGTGCCAGCAGCCTGGGGGGAGGTAGGAATCAGCCCCAGCATTTT. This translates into CASSLGGGRNQPQHF.

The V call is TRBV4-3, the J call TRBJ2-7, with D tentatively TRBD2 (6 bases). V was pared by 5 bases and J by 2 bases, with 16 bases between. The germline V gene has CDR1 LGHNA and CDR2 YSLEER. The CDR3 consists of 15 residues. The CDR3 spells CASSVVSGVAYEQYF. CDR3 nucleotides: TGCGCCAGCAGCGTGGTTAGCGGCGTTGCCTACGAGCAGTACTTC.